The 18 T cell receptor beta chains in this list originate from one sample, sequenced in a study of cytomegalovirus exposure and HLA in healthy donors (dated by TCRdb to about 2017). The library was obtained by the immunoSEQ multiplex PCR assay. TCRdb mirrors the immuneACCESS table, restricted to in-frame sequences. Some clones are absent from its copies; in checked studies, under half trace to an unresolved V gene, and the reason for the others is unknown. The sample has about 120,000 clones on record, roughly 89% of them singletons. The ten largest account for around 1.9% of the sample. Sequencing was carried out using PBMCs. These receptors originate from a woman under 30 in good health and CMV-seronegative.

The J gene is TRBJ1-1, the V gene TRBV6-1, with a tentative D call TRBD1 (6 bases). Germline V gives CDR1 MNHNS, CDR2 SASEGT. This CDR3 is 15 amino acids long. The V end was cut by 4 bases, the J end by 1 base, with 13 bases between. The CDR3 DNA follows: TGTGCCAGCAGTGGGCCCGGGGGGCGGAACACTGAAGCTTTCTTT. Residues: CASSGPGGRNTEAFF.

The genes are TRBV5-1 and TRBJ2-7; 7 bases fit TRBD1. The CDR3 spans 11 residues. CDR1 is SGHRS, CDR2 YFSETQ, per germline. V lost 4 bases to trimming and J lost 7 bases; unmatched junction nucleotides: 2. CDR3 sequence reads: CASSPDREQYF. CDR3 in DNA: TGCGCCAGCAGCCCGGACAGGGAGCAGTACTTC.

This clone was seen more than once but under ten times. The chain is built from TRBV4-1 and TRBJ1-5; D remains unclear. Germline CDR1 and CDR2: MGHRA and YSYEKL. V was trimmed by 2 bases and J by 4 bases, leaving 12 bases between them. This CDR3 has 15 amino acids. The CDR3 region has the DNA TGCGCCAGCAGCCAAAGTTGGGGAGCAAATCAGCCCCAGCATTTT. Protein sequence: CASSQSWGANQPQHF.

This clone was counted once. The J gene is TRBJ2-7, the V gene TRBV6-1, with 7 bases aligning to TRBD2. With V trimmed by 2 bases and J by 8 bases, 12 bases remained unmatched. The CDR3 sequence is 15 residues long. Germline V gene sequence: CDR1 MNHNS, CDR2 SASEGT. The CDR3 spells CASSESGEGPYQQYF. CDR3 nucleotide sequence: TGTGCCAGCAGTGAATCGGGGGAGGGCCCCTATCAGCAGTACTTC.

The chain couples TRBV7-9 to TRBJ2-3, with TRBD2 matching 7 bases. Germline assignment: CDR1 SEHNR and CDR2 FQNEAQ (reference sequence). The CDR3 has 13 residues. The ends lost 7 bases at V and 3 bases at J; junction bases unmatched: 4. The CDR3 sequence: CASNAGETDTQYF. CDR3 sequence (DNA): TGTGCCAGCAACGCGGGAGAGACAGATACGCAGTATTTT.

The chain links TRBV2 to TRBJ2-3; 15 bases agree with TRBD2. Looked up from germline, CDR1 is SNHLY and CDR2 is FYNNEI. V dropped 8 bases and J dropped 1; count of bases not matched to a gene: 10. CDR3 length: 18 amino acids. This chain's CDR3 is CASSGLAGGPMGTDTQYF. CDR3 nucleotides: TGTGCCAGCTCCGGACTAGCGGGGGGGCCAATGGGCACAGATACGCAGTATTTT.

A word on this clone: Sequence at one end of the junction differs from germline and may be a read error. This sequence joins TRBV4-2 and TRBJ2-7; a possible D gene is TRBD1 (5 bases). This CDR3 is 14 amino acids long. The germline V gene has CDR1 LGHNA and CDR2 YNFKEQ. The CDR3 region has the DNA TGTGCCAGCAGCCAAGACGACAGTCCCTACGAACAGTACTTC. Translation: CASSQDDSPYEQYF.

The chain uses TRBV5-5 and TRBJ2-6; D remains ambiguous. V dropped 0 bases and J dropped 0 bases, with 7 bases sitting between them. Germline loops: CDR1 SGHKS, CDR2 YYEKEE (reference sequence). The CDR3 sequence is 16 residues long. The CDR3 DNA is TGTGCCAGCAGCTTGGACAGCTCCTCTGGGGCCAACGTCCTGACTTTC. Amino acids: CASSLDSSSGANVLTF.

The DNA for the CDR3 is TGTGCCAGCAGGGATACCGGGGGAAGGGCCTACGAGCAGTACTTC. Translated, it gives CASRDTGGRAYEQYF. The V and J genes are TRBV4-2 and TRBJ2-7; D perhaps matches TRBD2 (6 bases). The CDR3 runs 15 residues. Germline values: CDR1 LGHNA, CDR2 YNFKEQ. The germline V and J ends were trimmed by 6 bases and 2 bases, with 17 bases remaining between them.

This chain uses TRBV10-1 with TRBJ1-6; no clear D. Per the germline V gene, CDR1 is WNHNN and CDR2 is SYGVQD (reference sequence). The CDR3 sequence is 13 residues long. The V end lost 6 bases, the J end lost 8 bases, and 11 bases lay between the germline ends. The CDR3 loop is CASRSGEDSPLHF. DNA for the CDR3: TGCGCCAGCAGGTCCGGGGAGGATTCACCCCTCCACTTT.

The chain links TRBV5-1 to TRBJ2-6; 9 positions match TRBD1. This CDR3 is 16 amino acids long. After removal of 0 bases from V and 2 bases from J, the junction contained 0 bases not matched to a gene. Per the germline V gene, CDR1 is SGHRS and CDR2 is YFSETQ. Here the CDR3 reads CASSLGTGAGANVLTF. The DNA of the CDR3 is TGCGCCAGCAGCTTGGGGACAGGGGCTGGGGCCAACGTCCTGACTTTC.

The chain has TRBV29-1 and TRBJ2-5; 8 positions agree with TRBD1. The assigned J gene may be wrong: the sequence end matches TRBJ2-7 better. The length of the CDR3 is 17 residues. Germline CDR1 SQVTM, CDR2 ANQGSEA. The CDR3, as DNA: TGCAGCGCCGGAGGCCGGACAGGGTTGGCGTTTTCGGACGAGCAGTACTTC. It yields the protein CSAGGRTGLAFSDEQYF.

The chain employs TRBV4-3 and TRBJ2-1; D call uncertain. The CDR3 loop spans 14 amino acids. V was trimmed by 1 base and J by 10 bases, leaving 14 bases between them. Germline CDR1 reads LGHNA; CDR2 reads YSLEER. The chain's CDR3 is CASSQVFAGDEQFF. The CDR3 nucleotides read TGCGCCAGCAGCCAAGTATTCGCCGGAGACGAGCAGTTCTTC.

V is TRBV11-3 and J is TRBJ2-1; the D gene is possibly TRBD2 (6 bases). CDR1 and CDR2 from the germline V gene are SGHNT and YENEEA. CDR3 size: 13 residues. The V and J ends lost 0 bases and 9 bases respectively, with 9 bases between them. CDR3 sequence (DNA): TGTGCCAGCAGCTTAGAATCGCGGGGTGAGCAGTTCTTC. It translates to CASSLESRGEQFF. Supplemented by reference TRBV11-3 and TRBJ2-1, the full variable domain reads EAGVVQSPRYKIIEKKQPVAFWCNPISGHNTLYWYLQNLGQGPELLIRYENEEAVDDSQLPKDRFSAERLKGVDSTLKIQPAELGDSAVYLCASSLESRGEQFFGPGTRLTVL.

The V gene is TRBV4-3, the J gene TRBJ1-1; 7 bases are shared with TRBD1. From germline, CDR1 is LGHNA and CDR2 YSLEER. The CDR3 has 16 residues. Trimming took 0 bases from V and 0 from J; bases not matched to a gene: 4. For the CDR3, the DNA is TGCGCCAGCAGCCAAGACGGGACAGTCATGAACACTGAAGCTTTCTTT. It yields the protein CASSQDGTVMNTEAFF.

The chain joins TRBV19 to TRBJ1-2; D is undetermined. Germline lookup yields CDR1 LNHDA and CDR2 SQIVND (reference sequence). The CDR3 covers 17 residues. V shed 0 bases and J shed 8 bases, with 22 bases lying between them. CDR3 nucleotide sequence: TGTGCCAGTAGTATAGATCCTGAGTCGAGCCCACGGGAGGGCTACACCTTC. It encodes CASSIDPESSPREGYTF. The full variable domain, with the rest looked up from reference TRBV19 and TRBJ1-2, is DGGITQSPKYLFRKEGQNVTLSCEQNLNHDAMYWYRQDPGQGLRLIYYSQIVNDFQKGDIAEGYSVSREKKESFPLTVTSAQKNPTAFYLCASSIDPESSPREGYTFGSGTRLTVV.

The rearrangement uses TRBV6-4 and TRBJ1-1; 7 nucleotides line up with TRBD1. The J segment lost 4 bases and the V segment lost 3 bases, leaving 8 bases of the junction unmatched. This CDR3 has 15 residues. Germline V lookup: CDR1 MRHNA, CDR2 SNTAGT. In DNA, the CDR3 is TGTGCCAGCAGTGAGACTGAAGGGGGCGGCACTGAAGCTTTCTTT. Translated, it gives CASSETEGGGTEAFF.

CDR3 bases: TGCGCCAGCAGCAAAAGCGGGGGAAGCACAGATACGCAGTATTTT. Translation gives CASSKSGGSTDTQYF. The chain recombines TRBV10-1 with TRBJ2-3, with TRBD2 matching over 8 bases. CDR3 length equals 15 residues. CDR1 is WNHNN, CDR2 SYGVQD, per germline (reference sequence). J was trimmed by 0 bases and V by 6 bases; bases with no gene match: 5.